One T cell receptor beta chain is described in this entry. Its antigen is not identified. Roughly 10^5 TCR templates underwent assay in each sample. The protocol was immunoSEQ multiplex PCR, while the TCRdb copy is restricted to in-frame clones and leaves out a portion. The sample has 80,000 to 130,000 clones, 90% to 95% seen once; the top ten hold under 0.7%. The data were taken from a study of siplizumab effects on memory and regulatory T cells. Notes on the study in general: Siplizumab caused a significant drop in alloreactive sequences traceable to unstimulated CD4+ memory cells. Whether the proliferating Tregs (from siplizumab cultures) were suppressive was not confirmed. Naive T cells were seemingly more diverse than memory cells, and major contributions to the alloresponse seemed to be made by them.

Sequenced input: Tregs sorted from blood. The TCR originated in a human donor in good health.

The CDR3 reads CSVKNPGHPNTGELFF. In DNA form, the CDR3 reads TGCAGCGTTAAAAACCCCGGGCATCCGAACACCGGGGAGCTGTTTTTT. The gene calls are TRBV29-1 and TRBJ2-2, with D hard to call. The CDR3 totals 16 residues. Germline lookup yields CDR1 SQVTM and CDR2 ANQGSEA. V was clipped by 5 bases and J by 0 bases, with 16 bases between them.